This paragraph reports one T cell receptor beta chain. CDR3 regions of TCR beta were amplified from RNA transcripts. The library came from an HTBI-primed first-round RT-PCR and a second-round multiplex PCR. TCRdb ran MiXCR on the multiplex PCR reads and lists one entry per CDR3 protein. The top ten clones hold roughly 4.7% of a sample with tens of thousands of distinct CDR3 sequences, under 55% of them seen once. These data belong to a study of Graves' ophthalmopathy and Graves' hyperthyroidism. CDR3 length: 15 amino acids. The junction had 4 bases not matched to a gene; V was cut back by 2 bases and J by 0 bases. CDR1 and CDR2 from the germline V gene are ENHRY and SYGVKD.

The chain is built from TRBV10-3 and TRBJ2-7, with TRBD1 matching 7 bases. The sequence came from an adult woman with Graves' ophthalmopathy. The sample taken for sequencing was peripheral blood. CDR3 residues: CAISEGQGDSYEQYV. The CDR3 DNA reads TGTGCCATCAGTGAGGGGCAGGGGGACTCCTACGAGCAGTACGTC.